This TCR beta chain derives from a study of shared clonotypes between healthy human individuals. Overall study results and limits: The sole specimen, blood, was sampled, and tissue repertoires likely differ.

Several immunoSEQ plates held equal portions of the genomic DNA taken from each subset. Method: immunoSEQ multiplex PCR; TCRdb's copy keeps in-frame clones and lacks some. The repertoire includes 2,500,000 or so clones, roughly 92% of them detected once, and around 0.14% sits in the top ten. Comment on this clone: Its antigen is not identified.

Germline V CDR1 and CDR2: SGDLS, YYNGEE. The CDR3 loop spans 13 amino acids. With 3 bases removed from V and 3 bases from J, the gap between germline ends came to 10 bases. The sequenced sample consisted of naive CD4+ T cells sorted from blood. Sample subset: CD45RA+ positively selected. This chain joins TRBV9 and TRBJ2-7; D may be TRBD2 (5 bases). The receptor's source is a man aged 18 to 35 in good health. This CDR3 reads CASSADFIYEQYF. As DNA, the CDR3 is TGTGCCAGCAGCGCGGACTTCATCTACGAGCAGTACTTC.